This is a list of T cell receptor beta chains from one sample in a study of cytomegalovirus exposure and HLA in healthy donors. Repertoires were generated with immunoSEQ multiplex PCR, while TCRdb's copy carries only in-frame clones and drops some. The sample consists of about 210,000 clones, over 75% of them appearing once. Sequencing was carried out using PBMCs. The receptors stem from a male donor in good health and CMV-seronegative. The conserved cysteine and the conserved F or W are not part of the CDR3 here. The D gene is left open where the match is weak.

>TRBV19|TRBJ1-2|TRBD1
ASSLDLTRQGGGYT
>TRBV19|TRBJ1-5|TRBD1
ASSADRDNQPQH
>TRBV6-5|TRBJ1-1|TRBD1
ASSYTGQMNTEAF
>TRBV28|TRBJ2-7|TRBD1
ASSASGQGSYEQY
>TRBV9|TRBJ2-1|.
ASSALQGGTEQF
>TRBV27|TRBJ1-3|.
ASRELSGNTIY
>TRBV7-3|TRBJ2-2|.
ASSPTVAGELF
>TRBV21-1|TRBJ1-5|.
ASSKREAGLKH
>TRBV7-2|TRBJ1-1|TRBD1
ASSVTGGEMNTEAF
>TRBV7-3|.|TRBD1
ASSSEGASYEQY
>TRBV7-2|TRBJ1-1|.
ASSLRVGEGTEAF
>TRBV5-8|TRBJ1-4|TRBD1
ASSSGTAKNEKLF
>TRBV29-1|TRBJ1-2|TRBD1
SVVTRTGDRAGGYT
>TRBV28|TRBJ2-7|.
ASSQAGLAAYEQY
>TRBV6-5|TRBJ2-5|.
ASSNGGRETQY
>TRBV10-3|TRBJ2-3|TRBD1
AIGRQGFTDTQY
>TRBV2|TRBJ2-7|TRBD1
ARGTGRTYEQY
>TRBV7-3|TRBJ2-6|TRBD1
ASSSTGTGANVLT
>TRBV11-3|TRBJ2-1|TRBD2
ASSLGSGGGNNEQF
>TRBV19|TRBJ1-1|.
ASGVEGTEAF
>TRBV27|TRBJ2-2|.
ASSLRATGELF
>TRBV30|TRBJ2-7|.
AWSVRGAPYEQY
>TRBV7-9|TRBJ2-6|TRBD1
ASSLRPGTVSSGANVLT
>TRBV28|TRBJ2-7|.
ASSPRRSSYEQY
>TRBV6-5|TRBJ2-2|TRBD1
ASSYSTGVTGELF
>TRBV27|TRBJ2-1|.
ASSLGSPSYNEQF
>TRBV30|TRBJ2-5|TRBD2
AWSSIAGGPKTQY
>TRBV28|TRBJ1-5|TRBD1
ASSSRQGPQH
>TRBV12-5|TRBJ2-7|.
ASGPGVEVSSYEQY
>TRBV30|TRBJ2-7|.
AWSQGPYEQY
>TRBV30|TRBJ1-6|.
AWGLGNSPLH
>TRBV5-1|TRBJ2-5|TRBD2
ASSLGSSGEQETQY
>TRBV28|TRBJ2-7|.
ATSFTTESYEQY
>TRBV10-3|TRBJ1-5|.
AISESGEGRQPQH
>TRBV6-5|TRBJ2-7|.
ASSYQNRRSGEQY
>TRBV7-2|TRBJ1-4|.
ASSLAGGVRGEKLF
>TRBV10-3|TRBJ2-1|TRBD1
AISDPGGSAYNEQF
>TRBV7-2|TRBJ1-5|.
ASSLSPGGYQPQH
>TRBV6-5|TRBJ2-2|TRBD2
ASTHLGGAGELF
>TRBV2|TRBJ2-3|TRBD2
ASISGGSTDTQY
>TRBV29-1|TRBJ1-2|.
SVSAGGSYGYT
>TRBV19|TRBJ1-1|.
ASSEQGTTTEAF
>TRBV7-8|TRBJ1-1|TRBD1
ASSPLTGSTEAF
>TRBV7-2|TRBJ1-3|TRBD1
ASSPWTGPGNTIY
>TRBV30|TRBJ2-1|.
AWKRGRSYNEQF